Below, 21 T cell receptor beta chains from the same sample are listed, as sequenced in a study of OX40 agonist ivuxolimab in advanced cancers. TCRdb's table, derived via immunoSEQ multiplex PCR, lists solely in-frame clones and lacks some. The sample lists approximately 70,000 clones; approximately 78% were seen once. The source material was CD4+ or CD8+ T cells sorted from blood, sampled in a trial of the OX40 agonist ivuxolimab. The receptors were sampled from an adult with an advanced solid tumor such as melanoma, head and neck, liver or kidney cancer.

The chain employs TRBV5-8 and TRBJ1-2; no firm D call. The ends were cut back, 0 bases at V and 2 bases at J, with 5 bases in the middle. In germline, CDR1 is SGHTS, CDR2 YDEGEE. The CDR3 is made up of 13 amino acids. The CDR3 here is CASSLVRNYGYTF. CDR3 sequence (DNA): TGTGCCAGCAGCTTGGTGCGAAACTATGGCTACACCTTC.

The V and J genes are TRBV7-2 and TRBJ2-4; D tentatively reads TRBD1 or TRBD2 (5 bases each). Germline V gives CDR1 SGHTA, CDR2 FQGNSA. V lost 3 bases to trimming and J lost 6 bases, with 12 bases between them. The CDR3 has 14 residues. For the CDR3, the DNA is TGTGCCAGCAGCTTCGCGGGCCAGGGAAACATTCAGTACTTC. Amino acid sequence: CASSFAGQGNIQYF. Full variable domain (remainder filled in from reference TRBV7-2 and TRBJ2-4): GAGVSQSPSNKVTEKGKDVELRCDPISGHTALYWYRQSLGQGLEFLIYFQGNSAPDKSGLPSDRFSAERTGGSVSTLTIQRTQQEDSAVYLCASSFAGQGNIQYFGAGTRLSVL.

The chain employs TRBV6-5 and TRBJ2-6; D not resolved. The CDR3 extends over 13 amino acids. Germline lookup yields CDR1 MNHEY and CDR2 SVGAGI. V lost 9 bases, J lost 0 bases, and 6 bases lay in between. DNA of the CDR3: TGTGCCAGTGGGGACTCTGGGGCCAACGTCCTGACTTTC. Translation gives CASGDSGANVLTF.

The CDR3 DNA is TGTGCCAGCACAACATTGACAGGGAACTATGGCTACACCTTC. Its translation is CASTTLTGNYGYTF. The chain is built from TRBV27 and TRBJ1-2; the match to TRBD1 covers 7 bases. CDR3 length equals 14 residues. The V and J ends lost 7 bases and 2 bases, in that order; junction bases with no gene match: 7. Germline V gene sequence: CDR1 MNHEY, CDR2 SMNVEV (reference sequence).

This chain connects TRBV7-3 to TRBJ2-3, with 9 bases that match TRBD2. Per germline, CDR1 SGHTA and CDR2 FQGTGA. The CDR3 runs 18 residues. V dropped 2 bases and J dropped 1; count of bases not matched to a gene: 10. Here the CDR3 DNA reads TGTGCCAGCAGCTTAGGCCTAGCGGGATCCTATCGCACAGATACGCAGTATTTT. Protein product: CASSLGLAGSYRTDTQYF.

The chain links TRBV29-1 to TRBJ2-7, with a tentative D call TRBD1 (9 bases). Germline loops: CDR1 SQVTM, CDR2 ANQGSEA. The CDR3 length is 13 residues. V lost 6 bases and J 5 bases, leaving 17 bases between the germline ends. The CDR3 sequence is CSVTGGGLDEQYF. CDR3 DNA: TGCAGCGTGACAGGGGGGGGACTAGACGAGCAGTACTTC.

The chain links TRBV7-6 to TRBJ2-7; perhaps TRBD1 as D (5 bases). V lost 2 bases to trimming and J lost 5 bases, with 13 bases between them. This CDR3 has 14 residues. CDR1 is SGHVS, CDR2 FNYEAQ, per germline. CDR3 coding DNA: TGTGCCAGCAGCTTAAGCGTAATACAGGACGAGCAGTACTTC. It yields the protein CASSLSVIQDEQYF.

For the CDR3, the DNA is TGTGCCATCAGTGAAGGGACCCGCTCCTACAATGAGCAGTTCTTC. This sequence encodes CAISEGTRSYNEQFF. The chain has TRBV10-3 and TRBJ2-1; the D gene could be TRBD1 or TRBD2 (5 bases each). Per the germline V gene, CDR1 is ENHRY and CDR2 is SYGVKD. V gave up 3 bases and J gave up 0 bases, with 9 bases separating them. There are 15 residues in the CDR3.

As to this clone: This sample also contains other DNA sequences that code for the same CDR3. This chain uses TRBV15 with TRBJ1-1; 8 bases fit TRBD1. V trimming: 1 base; J trimming: 5 bases; junction bases outside the gene matches: 6. The CDR3 totals 15 residues. Germline V lookup: CDR1 LNHNV, CDR2 YYDKDF (reference sequence). The CDR3 spells CATSRGITGGTEAFF. CDR3 coding DNA: TGTGCCACCAGCAGAGGGATCACAGGGGGTACTGAAGCTTTCTTT.

V usage is TRBV11-2 and J usage is TRBJ1-3; D is unclear. The CDR3 runs to 14 residues. The germline V and J ends were trimmed by 4 bases and 0 bases, with 7 bases remaining between them. Germline CDR1 SGHAT, CDR2 FQNNGV. CDR3 bases: TGTGCCAGCAGCTCACGGTTCTCTGGAAACACCATATATTTT. Its protein product is CASSSRFSGNTIYF.

J is TRBJ2-1 and V is TRBV20-1, with D perhaps matching TRBD2 (6 bases). The length of the CDR3 is 11 residues. The V end was cut by 8 bases, the J end by 11 bases, with 16 bases between. The germline V gene has CDR1 DFQATT and CDR2 SNEGSKA (reference sequence). The CDR3 loop reads CSLLTGVKQFF. CDR3 coding DNA: TGCAGTCTTTTAACGGGAGTTAAGCAGTTCTTC.

A single count supports this clone. The chain is built from TRBV4-1 and TRBJ2-7; D possibly corresponds to TRBD2 (5 bases). This CDR3 comprises 15 residues. The germline V and J ends were trimmed by 0 bases and 0 bases, with 9 bases remaining between them. Germline V CDR1 and CDR2: MGHRA, YSYEKL. The CDR3 DNA reads as TGCGCCAGCAGCCAAGATGAGCGGAACTCCTACGAGCAGTACTTC. Translating it yields CASSQDERNSYEQYF.

This rearrangement joins TRBV29-1 to TRBJ1-4, with a tentative D call TRBD1 (5 bases). CDR1 SQVTM and CDR2 ANQGSEA come from the germline V gene. V gave up 4 bases and J gave up 8 bases, with 14 bases separating them. The length of the CDR3 is 13 residues. CDR3 residues: CSVVRGKKEKLFF. The CDR3 DNA reads TGCAGCGTTGTACGGGGGAAAAAAGAAAAACTGTTTTTT.

This chain uses TRBV2 with TRBJ1-3, with a possible D match to TRBD1 (6 bases). The length of the CDR3 is 15 residues. Per the germline V gene, CDR1 is SNHLY and CDR2 is FYNNEI. V was pared by 5 bases and J by 4 bases, with 15 bases between. CDR3 sequence: CASSRQVERGNTIYF. In DNA form, the CDR3 reads TGTGCCAGCAGTCGACAGGTTGAACGAGGAAACACCATATATTTT.

This clone appeared a single time. CDR3: CASSNRGVNTEAFF. CDR3 in DNA: TGTGCCAGTAGCAACAGGGGAGTGAACACTGAAGCTTTCTTT. The V and J genes are TRBV19 and TRBJ1-1; 7 nucleotides agree with TRBD1. The CDR3 is made up of 14 amino acids. After removal of 6 bases from V and 0 bases from J, the junction contained 4 bases not matched to a gene. Germline V gives CDR1 LNHDA, CDR2 SQIVND (reference sequence).

This clone was seen a few times. This sequence joins TRBV19 and TRBJ1-5; 11 bases fit TRBD1. J gave up 6 bases and V 7 bases, and 5 bases lay outside the gene matches. The CDR3 loop spans 14 amino acids. Germline CDR1 and CDR2: LNHDA and SQIVND (reference sequence). CDR3 in amino acids: CASNPGQGVQPQHF. CDR3 sequence (DNA): TGTGCCAGTAACCCGGGACAGGGGGTTCAGCCCCAGCATTTT.

This chain connects TRBV7-9 to TRBJ1-4, with a weak D call TRBD1 (5 bases). Trimming stripped 1 base from V and 6 bases from J, with 9 bases between. The CDR3 is made up of 14 amino acids. Germline V CDR1 and CDR2: SEHNR, FQNEAQ (reference sequence). CDR3 bases: TGTGCCAGCAGCTTAGACGGGGGTTATGAAAAACTGTTTTTT. It specifies CASSLDGGYEKLFF.

The chain combines TRBV4-1 with TRBJ2-1; a possible D gene is TRBD1 (5 bases). V was cut by 0 bases and J by 6 bases, with 9 bases left in between. Germline V gives CDR1 MGHRA, CDR2 YSYEKL. The CDR3 length is 14 residues. The CDR3 sequence is CASSQEARANEQFF. The CDR3 DNA follows: TGCGCCAGCAGCCAAGAAGCCAGGGCCAATGAGCAGTTCTTC.

The chain links TRBV19 to TRBJ1-2; TRBD1 is a possible D gene (6 bases). Trimming shortened V by 3 bases and J by 6 bases, and 20 bases separated the two germline ends. CDR1 is LNHDA and CDR2 is SQIVND in the germline V gene (reference sequence). The CDR3 is 16 amino acids. The CDR3 loop reads CASSINRDISSNGYTF. CDR3 in DNA: TGTGCCAGTAGTATCAACCGGGACATTTCATCGAATGGCTACACCTTC.

The V call is TRBV10-2, the J call TRBJ1-2; unclear D gene. Germline-derived CDR1 and CDR2 are WSHSY and SAAADI. The CDR3 loop spans 13 amino acids. V dropped 4 bases and J dropped 4 bases, with 10 bases sitting between them. The DNA of the CDR3 is TGCGCCAGCAGTGGTACAGCAATCTATGGCTACACCTTC. Translating it yields CASSGTAIYGYTF.

This chain uses TRBV6-1 with TRBJ1-2; D is uncertain. The CDR3 runs 13 residues. Per the germline V gene, CDR1 is MNHNS and CDR2 is SASEGT. The ends were cut back, 2 bases at V and 6 bases at J, with 10 bases in the middle. The CDR3: CASSEYTWDGYTF. The CDR3 bases are TGTGCCAGCAGTGAATACACGTGGGATGGCTACACCTTC.